The rows below give T cell receptor beta chains drawn from one sample of a study of blood T cell repertoires in COVID-19. TCRdb's copy holds only in-frame clones and misses some; the assay was immunoSEQ multiplex PCR. This sample has a few hundred thousand clones, with around 89% found just once. Sequencing used PBMCs or T cells enriched from blood (not recorded which). These receptors all stem from a middle-aged man who had recovered from COVID-19. The CDR3 runs from the conserved cysteine through the conserved F or W. The D gene is left open where the match is weak. Size is stated for part of the rows, as once, few or many counts, or as a class when the clone is expanded.

d_call,cdr3_length,v_call,j_call,clone_size,cdr3_aa,cdr3_nt
.,13,TRBV7-9,TRBJ2-1,.,CASSSDSYNEQFF,TGTGCCAGCAGCTCGGACAGCTACAATGAGCAGTTCTTC
TRBD2,14,TRBV7-2,TRBJ2-1,.,CASSFTSGVGEQFF,TGTGCCAGCAGCTTCACTAGCGGGGTGGGTGAGCAGTTCTTC
TRBD2,19,TRBV7-9,TRBJ2-7,.,CASSRGQTGGTSGPYEQYF,TGTGCCAGCAGCAGGGGGCAGACAGGTGGGACTAGCGGACCCTACGAGCAGTACTTC
TRBD1,15,TRBV7-8,TRBJ1-2,.,CASSPGQGADYGYTF,TGTGCCAGCAGCCCCGGACAGGGGGCGGACTATGGCTACACCTTC
.,14,TRBV7-2,TRBJ1-1,once,CASSLVVWNTEAFF,TGTGCCAGCAGCTTAGTAGTTTGGAACACTGAAGCTTTCTTT
TRBD1,14,TRBV5-4,TRBJ2-7,few,CASSLDRDPYEQYF,TGTGCCAGCAGTCTGGACAGGGACCCCTACGAGCAGTACTTC
.,14,TRBV11-2,TRBJ1-3,.,CASGTGRSGNTIYF,TGTGCCAGCGGCACAGGCCGCTCTGGAAACACCATATATTTT
.,14,TRBV5-1,TRBJ2-7,.,CASSLAGLVYEQYF,TGCGCCAGCAGCTTGGCAGGGCTAGTCTACGAGCAGTACTTC
TRBD2,17,TRBV4-3,TRBJ2-3,.,CASSQGPRGRVADTQYF,TGCGCCAGCAGCCAAGGGCCCCGCGGGAGAGTCGCAGATACGCAGTATTTT
TRBD2,16,TRBV27,TRBJ2-1,.,CASSLFSSGTYNEQFF,TGTGCCAGCAGTTTATTTTCTAGCGGGACCTACAATGAGCAGTTCTTC
.,14,TRBV6-1,TRBJ2-7,.,CASIPGEHYVEQYF,TGTGCCAGCATCCCCGGGGAGCACTACGTCGAGCAGTACTTC
TRBD1,12,TRBV12-3/TRBV12-4,TRBJ1-1,few,CASRQGATEAFF,TGTGCCAGCCGTCAGGGGGCGACTGAAGCTTTCTTT
TRBD1,16,TRBV5-1,TRBJ2-3,.,CASSSGRTGPTDTQYF,TGCGCCAGCAGCTCGGGGCGGACAGGCCCCACAGATACGCAGTATTTT
TRBD2,21,TRBV2,TRBJ2-3,.,CASSVVPPRMTSGRRTDTQYF,TGTGCCAGCAGTGTAGTTCCCCCGAGGATGACTAGCGGGAGGAGGACAGATACGCAGTATTTT
TRBD1,14,TRBV2,TRBJ2-1,.,CASTGQGVYNEQFF,TGTGCCAGCACGGGACAGGGAGTATACAATGAGCAGTTCTTC
TRBD1,14,TRBV2,TRBJ2-1,.,CASNRDSSYNEQFF,TGTGCCAGCAATCGGGACAGTTCATACAATGAGCAGTTCTTC
.,16,TRBV9,TRBJ1-2,many,CASSVGRDPILYGYTF,TGTGCCAGCAGCGTAGGCCGGGATCCCATTCTCTATGGCTACACCTTC
TRBD2,16,TRBV7-3,TRBJ2-4,.,CASSLSPAGVKNIQYF,TGTGCCAGCAGCTTAAGCCCAGCGGGAGTAAAAAACATTCAGTACTTC
TRBD1,16,TRBV28,TRBJ1-2,once,CASRLQGARVDYGYTF,TGTGCCAGCAGACTACAGGGGGCGCGGGTGGACTATGGCTACACCTTC
TRBD1,13,TRBV3-1/TRBV3-2,TRBJ1-1,once,CASSPQGDTEAFF,TGTGCCAGCAGCCCCCAGGGGGACACTGAAGCTTTCTTT
TRBD1,15,TRBV7-3,TRBJ2-2,.,CASRRDSSNTGELFF,TGTGCCAGCAGACGGGACAGTTCGAACACCGGGGAGCTGTTTTTT
.,15,TRBV9,TRBJ2-1,.,CASSVDYRDLNEQFF,TGTGCCAGCAGCGTTGATTACCGGGACTTGAATGAGCAGTTCTTC
.,16,TRBV7-2,TRBJ2-2,.,CASSFDSNQRDGELFF,TGTGCCAGCAGCTTCGACTCCAACCAGAGAGACGGGGAGCTGTTTTTT
.,17,TRBV11-2,TRBJ1-6,.,CASSPQVRGGLNSPLHF,TGTGCCAGCAGCCCTCAGGTCCGGGGGGGGCTAAATTCACCCCTCCACTTT
TRBD1,15,TRBV19,TRBJ2-7,.,CASSKGQGVLYEQYF,TGTGCCAGTAGTAAGGGACAGGGGGTCCTCTACGAGCAGTACTTC
TRBD2,18,TRBV3-1/TRBV3-2,TRBJ2-5,.,CASSQIFGTSRDQETQYF,TGTGCCAGCAGCCAGATTTTCGGGACTAGCCGAGACCAAGAGACCCAGTACTTC
TRBD2,16,TRBV7-9,TRBJ2-3,.,CASTTGTSGGTDTQYF,TGTGCCAGCACCACCGGGACTAGCGGAGGCACAGATACGCAGTATTTT
.,14,TRBV23-1,TRBJ2-7,.,CASSPQGGTYEQYF,TGCGCCAGCAGTCCTCAGGGGGGTACCTACGAGCAGTACTTC
TRBD2,15,TRBV28,TRBJ2-7,.,CASGETSGFSYEQYF,TGTGCCAGCGGCGAAACTAGCGGCTTCTCCTACGAGCAGTACTTC
TRBD2,16,TRBV11-2,TRBJ2-1,.,CASSLGRLAGVNEQFF,TGTGCCAGCAGCTTAGGACGACTAGCGGGAGTCAATGAGCAGTTCTTC
.,16,TRBV7-8,TRBJ2-7,.,CASSTPGPSPHYEQYF,TGTGCCAGCAGTACCCCAGGCCCTAGCCCGCACTACGAGCAGTACTTC
TRBD1,15,TRBV15,TRBJ2-2,once,CATSRGNRGTGELFF,TGTGCCACCAGCAGAGGCAACAGGGGGACCGGGGAGCTGTTTTTT
TRBD1,16,TRBV2,TRBJ1-1,.,CASRKEGGWGNTEAFF,TGTGCCAGCAGGAAGGAAGGGGGCTGGGGAAACACTGAAGCTTTCTTT
.,14,TRBV11-3,TRBJ1-1,.,CASSSPRGNTEAFF,TGTGCCAGCAGCTCCCCCCGGGGGAACACTGAAGCTTTCTTT
.,14,TRBV11-3,TRBJ1-1,.,CASSLRGLNTEAFF,TGTGCCAGCAGCTTAAGGGGCTTGAACACTGAAGCTTTCTTT
TRBD2,18,TRBV3-1/TRBV3-2,TRBJ2-2,.,CASSQEGSGRFNTGELFF,TGTGCCAGCAGCCAAGAAGGTAGCGGGAGGTTCAACACCGGGGAGCTGTTTTTT
TRBD2,15,TRBV7-6,TRBJ2-1,once,CASSLLAGGYNEQFF,TGTGCCAGCAGCTTACTAGCGGGGGGATACAATGAGCAGTTCTTC